This T cell receptor beta chain was recovered during a study of T cells in Graves' hyperthyroidism and ophthalmopathy. Study-level findings and limits: It was a median approximately 6 months before onset that the model predicted ophthalmopathy. Most thyroid-expanded clonotypes above 0.001 were also found in blood.

Note on this clonotype: What it recognizes is unknown.

Pregnant or lactating patients were excluded, as were those with uncontrolled infection or other autoimmune disease. The diagnoses drew upon clinical symptoms, serum thyroxine and TRAb, thyroid ultrasound and orbital computed tomography. The J segment lost 6 bases and the V segment lost 4 bases, leaving 9 bases of the junction unmatched. Germline loops: CDR1 SGDLS, CDR2 YYNGEE. The CDR3 spans 15 residues. RNA transcripts were the template for amplifying TCR beta CDR3 regions. Researchers ran a first-round RT-PCR on the TCR CDR3 using the HTBI primer set. TCRdb analysed the multiplex PCR reads with MiXCR anew, one entry per CDR3 protein. The data contain about 700,000 distinct CDR3 sequences, 40% to 55% of them singletons.

The origin of this receptor is an adult man with Graves' disease, either hyperthyroidism or ophthalmopathy (not recorded which). Sequenced material: peripheral blood or thyroid tissue (not recorded which). This chain uses TRBV9 with TRBJ1-2; 10 nucleotides line up with TRBD1. For the CDR3, the DNA is TGTGCCAGCAGCCCCTGGGGACAGGGGAGGGATGGCTACACCTTC. Protein: CASSPWGQGRDGYTF.